Each of the 20 T cell receptor beta chains below was sequenced from the same sample in a study of T cells in Graves' hyperthyroidism and ophthalmopathy. The TCR beta CDR3 regions underwent amplification using RNA transcripts as the source. The primer set for the first-round RT-PCR of the TCR CDR3 was HTBI. One entry per CDR3 protein results from TCRdb running MiXCR on the multiplex PCR reads. This sample yields 550,000 to 600,000 distinct CDR3 sequences, of which 12% to 15% are seen a single time; less than 9% belongs to the top ten. Sequences were obtained from blood. Every receptor here comes from a young woman with Graves' ophthalmopathy.

This clonotype was seen ten or more times. The J gene is TRBJ2-5, the V gene TRBV28, with 8 bases lining up with TRBD2. The CDR3 sequence is 14 residues long. The ends lost 4 bases at V and 5 bases at J; junction bases unmatched: 6. Germline values: CDR1 MDHEN, CDR2 SYDVKM. The CDR3 DNA reads TGTGCCAGCAGTTCAGGACTAGCACCGGAGACCCAGTACTTC. It translates to CASSSGLAPETQYF.

This clonotype showed up many times. V usage is TRBV3-1 and J usage is TRBJ2-7, with D perhaps given as TRBD1 or TRBD2 (5 bases each). CDR1 is LGHDT and CDR2 is YNNKEL in the germline V gene (reference sequence). This CDR3 region has 12 residues. Between the trimmed V and J ends, which lost 3 bases and 9 bases, there was a span of 12 bases. The CDR3: CASSHPRGGQYF. CDR3 in DNA: TGTGCCAGCAGCCACCCCCGGGGCGGGCAGTACTTC.

V is TRBV19 and J is TRBJ1-1; D not certain. Trimming stripped 3 bases from V and 1 base from J, with 6 bases between. The CDR3 has 13 residues. Germline V gene data show CDR1 as LNHDA and CDR2 as SQIVND (reference sequence). CDR3 coding DNA: TGTGCCAGTAGTATTTTGGGGAACACTGAAGCTTTCTTT. Translating it yields CASSILGNTEAFF. The full variable domain, in which reference TRBV19 and TRBJ1-1 provide the parts outside the CDR3, is DGGITQSPKYLFRKEGQNVTLSCEQNLNHDAMYWYRQDPGQGLRLIYYSQIVNDFQKGDIAEGYSVSREKKESFPLTVTSAQKNPTAFYLCASSILGNTEAFFGQGTRLTVV.

This clonotype was recorded many times. The rearrangement links TRBV12-5 to TRBJ2-7, with 9 positions matching TRBD2. This CDR3 comprises 17 residues. CDR1 is LGHNT and CDR2 is FRNRAP in the germline V gene. Germline trimming cut 5 bases from V and 3 bases from J; bases unmatched to any gene: 14. Written as DNA, the CDR3 is TGTGCTAGTGGTCCCCGGGGCGGGAGGGCCCTAGGCTACGAGCAGTACTTC. It codes for CASGPRGGRALGYEQYF.

This clonotype has only one observation. The chain has TRBV3-1 and TRBJ1-4, with 7 positions matching TRBD1. CDR3 length: 15 amino acids. Looked up from germline, CDR1 is LGHDT and CDR2 is YNNKEL (reference sequence). The V gene end was trimmed by 0 bases and the J gene end by 16 bases; junction bases not matched to a gene: 14. The CDR3 protein is CASSQEGGSHDRRFF. The CDR3 DNA reads as TGTGCCAGCAGCCAAGAAGGGGGCAGCCATGATAGGAGGTTTTTT.

V is TRBV5-1 and J is TRBJ1-2; D is unresolved. The V end lost 4 bases, the J end lost 4 bases, and 14 bases lay between the germline ends. In germline, CDR1 is SGHRS, CDR2 YFSETQ. This CDR3 spans 14 amino acids. The CDR3 DNA reads TGCGCCAGCAGCCCGGACGGGCTGGGCTATGGCTACACCTTC. It translates to CASSPDGLGYGYTF. Based on the CDR3 plus reference TRBV5-1 and TRBJ1-2, the full variable domain is KAGVTQTPRYLIKTRGQQVTLSCSPISGHRSVSWYQQTPGQGLQFLFEYFSETQRNKGNFPGRFSGRQFSNSRSEMNVSTLELGDSALYLCASSPDGLGYGYTFGSGTRLTVV.

This clonotype turned up a few times. The genes are TRBV20-1 and TRBJ2-4; the D gene is possibly TRBD2 (6 bases). The CDR3 is 13 amino acids. Trimming shortened V by 6 bases and J by 4 bases, and 13 bases separated the two germline ends. Germline loops: CDR1 DFQATT, CDR2 SNEGSKA (reference sequence). CDR3 region: CSAEGRAKNIQYF. The DNA for the CDR3 is TGCAGTGCGGAGGGCAGGGCAAAAAACATTCAGTACTTC.

This clonotype was detected ten times or more. This chain connects TRBV6-2 or TRBV6-3 to TRBJ2-7, with TRBD2 identical over 11 bases. Trimming at V came to 6 bases and at J to 8 bases, leaving 9 bases not matched to a gene. The CDR3 has 14 residues. Germline V lookup: CDR1 MNHEY, CDR2 SVGEGT. The CDR3 DNA follows: TGTGCCAGCAGCCCCGGGACTAGCGGAGTCAAGCAGTACTTC. It codes for CASSPGTSGVKQYF.

Ten or more counts support this clonotype. The J gene is TRBJ2-7, the V gene TRBV3-1; TRBD1 matches 7 bases. V lost 5 bases, J lost 6 bases, and 4 bases stayed unmatched. The germline V gene has CDR1 LGHDT and CDR2 YNNKEL (reference sequence). This CDR3 spans 12 amino acids. As DNA, the CDR3 is TGTGCCAGCAGCTCGACAGGGACCGAGCAGTACTTC. Translated, it gives CASSSTGTEQYF.

In its sample, this clonotype was seen many times. The chain recombines TRBV30 with TRBJ2-4; D not resolved. Per the germline V gene, CDR1 is GTSNPN and CDR2 is SVGIG (reference sequence). The CDR3 has 16 residues. V was trimmed by 4 bases and J by 0 bases, leaving 16 bases between them. This chain's CDR3 is CAWKVGRTLAKNIQYF. The CDR3 DNA is TGTGCCTGGAAGGTTGGCCGAACCCTAGCCAAAAACATTCAGTACTTC.

This clonotype was detected only a few times. This chain links TRBV9 with TRBJ2-2; D is ambiguous. This CDR3 is built from 15 residues. V gave up 1 base and J gave up 5 bases, with 12 bases separating them. The V gene's germline CDR1 is SGDLS and CDR2 YYNGEE. CDR3 sequence reads: CASSVSISWTGELFF. CDR3 DNA sequence: TGTGCCAGCAGCGTATCTATCTCTTGGACCGGGGAGCTGTTTTTT. The variable domain in full, completed from reference TRBV9 and TRBJ2-2, reads DSGVTQTPKHLITATGQRVTLRCSPRSGDLSVYWYQQSLDQGLQFLIQYYNGEERAKGNILERFSAQQFPDLHSELNLSSLELGDSALYFCASSVSISWTGELFFGEGSRLTVL.

This clonotype has just a few counts. The genes are TRBV10-3 and TRBJ2-4; a weak D match, TRBD2 (5 bases). This CDR3 is built from 13 residues. Trimming left V 3 bases short and J 6 bases short, with 9 bases between. Per germline, CDR1 ENHRY and CDR2 SYGVKD. CDR3 in DNA: TGTGCCATCAGTGACGAGGGCGGAAACATTCAGTACTTC. It translates to CAISDEGGNIQYF.

This clonotype was detected ten times or more. The genes are TRBV7-6 and TRBJ2-7; 8 bases line up with TRBD2. Germline V gene data show CDR1 as SGHVS and CDR2 as FNYEAQ. J was trimmed by 6 bases and V by 1 base; bases with no gene match: 11. This CDR3 comprises 16 residues. The CDR3 DNA reads TGTGCCAGCAGCTTAGTCGGTAGCGGGATGAAAAGCGAGCAGTACTTC. Translating gives CASSLVGSGMKSEQYF.

Ten or more counts support this clonotype. The CDR3 coding sequence is TGTGCCAGCAGGATCGGGACAGGGGTCCAAGAGACCCAGTACTTC. This translates into CASRIGTGVQETQYF. The chain combines TRBV2 with TRBJ2-5; 10 nucleotides align to TRBD1. This CDR3 is built from 15 residues. V lost 6 bases to trimming and J lost 1 base; unmatched junction nucleotides: 5. In germline, CDR1 is SNHLY, CDR2 FYNNEI.

This clonotype was observed a handful of times. The V call is TRBV27, the J call TRBJ1-3, with TRBD1 as a possible D gene (5 bases). The CDR3 loop spans 15 amino acids. Germline assignment: CDR1 MNHEY and CDR2 SMNVEV (reference sequence). The V and J ends lost 5 bases and 0 bases respectively, with 11 bases between them. CDR3 residues: CASSPRGGSGNTIYF. The CDR3 bases are TGTGCCAGCAGTCCCCGGGGGGGCTCTGGAAACACCATATATTTT.

This clonotype was picked up many times. The rearrangement links TRBV7-2 to TRBJ2-7, with a possible D match to TRBD2 (6 bases). The CDR3 loop spans 13 amino acids. The V gene's germline CDR1 is SGHTA and CDR2 FQGNSA. With 1 base removed from V and 7 bases from J, the gap between germline ends came to 11 bases. The CDR3 DNA reads as TGTGCCAGCAGCTTAGGAGTGCGGGGAGAGCAGTACTTC. Translated, it gives CASSLGVRGEQYF.

In this sample, this clonotype turned up many times. The V and J genes are TRBV2 and TRBJ2-2, with a weak D call TRBD2 (5 bases). The V gene lost 6 bases and the J gene lost 7 bases, with 9 bases spanning the gap. The CDR3 loop spans 12 amino acids. In germline, CDR1 is SNHLY, CDR2 FYNNEI. The CDR3 DNA is TGTGCCAGCAGAGCAAGCGGCGGGGAGCTGTTTTTT. Amino acids: CASRASGGELFF.

This chain connects TRBV15 to TRBJ2-7, with 9 positions matching TRBD2. V gave up 0 bases and J gave up 4 bases; unmatched junction bases: 7. This CDR3 region has 16 residues. The germline V gene encodes CDR1 LNHNV and CDR2 YYDKDF (reference sequence). The CDR3 DNA reads as TGTGCCACCAGCAGAGATCTAGGGACTAGCAGTTACGAGCAGTACTTC. Its translation is CATSRDLGTSSYEQYF.

The chain is built from TRBV24-1 and TRBJ1-2; maybe TRBD1 (5 bases). The germline gives CDR1 KGHDR, CDR2 SFDVKD. This CDR3 is built from 14 residues. The V gene lost 6 bases and the J gene lost 1 base, with 11 bases spanning the gap. The DNA of the CDR3 is TGTGCCACCAGTCGGGGGTCCGGTAACTATGGCTACACCTTC. It specifies CATSRGSGNYGYTF.

This clonotype was found many times. The chain joins TRBV3-1 to TRBJ2-5; maybe TRBD2 (5 bases). The CDR3 covers 12 residues. Germline V gene data show CDR1 as LGHDT and CDR2 as YNNKEL (reference sequence). Trimming pared 4 bases from V and 5 bases from J, leaving 8 bases between. This CDR3 is CASSRTRETQYF. Here the CDR3 DNA reads TGTGCCAGCAGCCGCACTAGGGAGACCCAGTACTTC.